The 2 T cell receptor beta chains listed next were all sequenced from one sample in a study of TIL therapy for anti-PD-1-resistant metastatic lung cancer. Sequencing used immunoSEQ v3. This table comes from immunoSEQ multiplex PCR, and its TCRdb copy is limited to in-frame clones, with some not included. Among tens of thousands of clones, approximately 86% were seen once, and the ten largest hold approximately 5%. Time point given: pre-treatment sample, taken before nivolumab and TIL therapy. Sequencing used blood, obtained at baseline. The receptors come from a person aged 25 to 85 with non-small cell lung cancer.

The chain combines TRBV27 with TRBJ1-1; D remains unclear. The V gene lost 2 bases and the J gene lost 5 bases, with 12 bases spanning the gap. The CDR3 runs 14 residues. CDR1 and CDR2 (germline): MNHEY, SMNVEV (reference sequence). The CDR3 nucleotides are TGTGCCAGCAGTTTAAGTAAGGCCGGGACTGAAGCTTTCTTT. It encodes CASSLSKAGTEAFF.

A single count supports this clone. The genes are TRBV6-2 or TRBV6-3 and TRBJ2-7; D not certain. The CDR3 totals 12 residues. Germline V gene sequence: CDR1 MNHEY, CDR2 SVGEGT. V dropped 4 bases and J dropped 7 bases, with 11 bases sitting between them. CDR3 residues: CASSSSPWEQYF. Written as DNA, the CDR3 is TGTGCCAGCAGTTCATCCCCCTGGGAGCAGTACTTC.